The 13 T cell receptor beta chains given below trace back to one sample, sequenced in a study of shared clonotypes between healthy human individuals (TCRdb year 2020). Libraries were prepared through the immunoSEQ multiplex PCR assay. As stored in TCRdb, this immuneACCESS dataset retains in-frame rearrangements with V and J assigned. A fraction of the clones does not appear; measured against another copy, unresolved V genes explain less than half of the discrepancy, and the remainder lacks a known reason. The sample table records over 950,000 clones; approximately 75% of these occur just once. Roughly 0.82% of the sample is in the top ten clones. The specimen was memory CD4+ T cells from PBMCs. The cell subset or site tag for this specimen amounts to: CD45RA-negative fraction. All receptors come from a man between 18 and 35 years old in good health. Some clones in this sample may be carry-over from other donors' samples.

This clone has only one observation. This sequence may be a read error, since a much larger clone differs from it by one base. The sample has other DNA sequences that encode this CDR3 too. The V call is TRBV6-5, the J call TRBJ2-7; no clear D. Per the germline V gene, CDR1 is MNHEY and CDR2 is SVGAGI. This CDR3 region has 11 residues. V was clipped by 4 bases and J by 3 bases, with 4 bases between them. This CDR3 reads CASSSVYEQYF. For the CDR3, the DNA is TGTGCCAGCAGTTCCGTCTACGAGCAGTACTTC.

V usage is TRBV7-2 and J usage is TRBJ2-7, with unresolved D. The CDR3 is made up of 14 amino acids. The V gene lost 2 bases and the J gene lost 2 bases, with 10 bases spanning the gap. Germline assignment: CDR1 SGHTA and CDR2 FQGNSA. CDR3 in DNA: TGTGCCAGCAGCTTATTGACAAACCCCTACGAGCAGTACTTC. Encoded protein: CASSLLTNPYEQYF.

The chain links TRBV6-6 to TRBJ2-2; tentatively, D is TRBD2 (6 bases). Germline V gene lookup returns CDR1 MNHNY and CDR2 SVGAGI (reference sequence). Trimming cost V 2 bases and J 2 bases, with 12 bases left between them. The CDR3 is made up of 16 amino acids. The CDR3 region has the DNA TGTGCCAGCAGTTACGGGTCCGGACTAAACACCGGGGAGCTGTTTTTT. This sequence encodes CASSYGSGLNTGELFF.

The chain uses TRBV7-2 and TRBJ1-5, with a weak D call TRBD1 (5 bases). CDR1 and CDR2 (germline): SGHTA, FQGNSA. The CDR3 has 13 amino acids. V was trimmed by 4 bases and J by 4 bases, leaving 8 bases between them. CDR3 in DNA: TGTGCCAGCAGCTCTCGACAGAATCAGCCCCAGCATTTT. Translated, it gives CASSSRQNQPQHF.

V gene TRBV7-9 combines with J gene TRBJ2-1, with TRBD2 matching over 14 bases. Germline CDR1 and CDR2: SEHNR and FQNEAQ (reference sequence). The CDR3 extends over 17 amino acids. V lost 7 bases and J lost 0; bases outside the gene matches: 5. CDR3: CASMGLAGASSYNEQFF. In nucleotides, the CDR3 is TGTGCCAGCATGGGACTAGCGGGAGCGAGCTCCTACAATGAGCAGTTCTTC.

The rearrangement joins TRBV25-1 to TRBJ1-5; no definite D call. V lost 3 bases, J lost 0 bases, and 18 bases lay in between. This CDR3 contains 18 residues. The germline V gene encodes CDR1 MGHDK and CDR2 SYGVNS. CDR3 nucleotides: TGTGCCAGCAGTGATCCCAACCGCAGAGAAAATAGCAATCAGCCCCAGCATTTT. As protein: CASSDPNRRENSNQPQHF.

This clone is a singleton in its sample. The chain links TRBV27 to TRBJ2-7; 9 bases are a match to TRBD1. CDR1 and CDR2 from the germline V gene are MNHEY and SMNVEV (reference sequence). CDR3 length: 14 amino acids. The trim removed 5 bases at V and 3 bases at J, leaving 5 bases unmatched. CDR3 amino acids: CASSARQGVYEQYF. CDR3 nucleotide sequence: TGTGCCAGCAGTGCCAGACAGGGGGTCTACGAGCAGTACTTC.

The chain joins TRBV6-1 to TRBJ1-2, with 7 bases matching TRBD1. V dropped 2 bases and J dropped 2; count of bases not matched to a gene: 2. Germline CDR1 reads MNHNS; CDR2 reads SASEGT. The CDR3 covers 14 residues. The DNA for the CDR3 is TGTGCCAGCAGTGAAATACAGGGGAACTATGGCTACACCTTC. Translating gives CASSEIQGNYGYTF.

In this sample, this clone turned up once. The V call is TRBV28, the J call TRBJ2-1, with 10 bases fitting TRBD2. The CDR3 spans 16 residues. V was pared by 5 bases and J by 2 bases, with 6 bases of the junction left unmatched. Germline CDR1 is MDHEN and CDR2 is SYDVKM. CDR3 region: CASSGPTSGTYNEQFF. DNA of the CDR3: TGTGCCAGCAGTGGGCCCACTAGCGGGACCTACAATGAGCAGTTCTTC.

Only one count was recorded for this clone. This sequence joins TRBV6-1 and TRBJ1-2, with 9 nucleotides matching TRBD1. Germline V CDR1 and CDR2: MNHNS, SASEGT. This CDR3 region has 15 residues. V was pared by 7 bases and J by 4 bases, with 10 bases of the junction left unmatched. Here the CDR3 DNA reads TGTGCCAGCACCCGCCAGGACAGGGGCGGCTATGGCTACACCTTC. It encodes CASTRQDRGGYGYTF.

This clone was detected only a few times. CDR3 sequence: CASSDTLAVSYNEQFF. The CDR3 DNA reads as TGTGCCAGCAGTGACACGCTAGCGGTTTCCTACAATGAGCAGTTCTTC. The genes are TRBV6-4 and TRBJ2-1, with 7 positions matching TRBD2. Germline V lookup: CDR1 MRHNA, CDR2 SNTAGT. Unmatched junction bases numbered 5, after V lost 2 bases and J lost 1 base. This CDR3 region has 16 residues.

V and J are TRBV10-3 and TRBJ2-3, with TRBD1 identical over 11 bases. The CDR3 contains 16 residues. Germline V gene data show CDR1 as ENHRY and CDR2 as SYGVKD. Trimming removed 0 bases from V and 5 bases from J; junction bases left unmatched: 4. The CDR3 reads CAISESRTGGQDTQYF. DNA for the CDR3: TGTGCCATCAGTGAGTCAAGGACAGGGGGCCAAGATACGCAGTATTTT.

To note about this clone: A read error may account for a junction end that differs from germline. Distinct nucleotide sequences in the sample also encode this CDR3. This chain joins TRBV11-2 and TRBJ1-5, with D perhaps TRBD1 (5 bases). The germline CDR1 and CDR2 sequences are SGHAT and FQNNGV. The CDR3 has 13 residues. The CDR3 coding sequence is TGTGCTAGCAGCCTCCGGAGGGACGCGCCCCAGCATTTT. Protein: CASSLRRDAPQHF.